This record concerns one T cell receptor beta chain sequence. Across 20 to 25 US areas, participants ranged in age from about 18 to 90 years. Self-reported history from a screening survey and questionnaire set each donor's cohort. The germline V gene has CDR1 SGHDT and CDR2 YYEEEE. V lost 4 bases to trimming and J lost 2 bases, with 18 bases between them. The CDR3 totals 16 residues. The data belong to a study of blood T cell repertoires in COVID-19. Data came from immunoSEQ multiplex PCR; TCRdb stores just in-frame clones and leaves some out. The table includes over 200,000 clones, around nine tenths detected once.

The chain couples TRBV5-6 to TRBJ1-2, with unresolved D. The source of this sequence is a man aged 30 to 45 who had recovered from COVID-19. Sequenced input: PBMCs or T cells enriched from blood (not recorded which). The CDR3 coding sequence is TGTGCCAGCAGCCCGTACCGACAACACTTAAACTATGGCTACACCTTC. Its translation: CASSPYRQHLNYGYTF.